These 6 T cell receptor beta chains came from one sample sequenced in a study of T cells in Graves' hyperthyroidism and ophthalmopathy. Researchers took RNA transcripts and amplified the TCR beta CDR3 regions from them. RT-PCR in the first round (using the HTBI primer set) targeted the TCR CDR3. MiXCR, run by TCRdb on the multiplex PCR reads, gives a single entry per CDR3 protein. The repertoire holds approximately 510,000 distinct CDR3 sequences, with about 45% as singletons. Sequencing input: peripheral blood or thyroid tissue (not recorded which). The receptor source for this set is an adult woman with Graves' disease, either hyperthyroidism or ophthalmopathy (not recorded which).

This clonotype has at least ten counts. This chain uses TRBV24-1 with TRBJ2-2, with D possibly TRBD2 on 5 matching bases. CDR3 length equals 12 residues. The V and J ends lost 9 bases and 8 bases respectively, with 12 bases between them. Germline values: CDR1 KGHDR, CDR2 SFDVKD. The DNA of the CDR3 is TGTGCCACCGGAGGCGTCTTGGGGGAGCTGTTTTTT. Protein product: CATGGVLGELFF.

The V gene is TRBV7-9, the J gene TRBJ1-6; D perhaps matches TRBD1 (5 bases). The CDR3 extends over 14 amino acids. Germline loops: CDR1 SEHNR, CDR2 FQNEAQ (reference sequence). V lost 4 bases to trimming and J lost 7 bases, with 11 bases between them. The CDR3 is CASSSDGTNSPLHF. CDR3 DNA: TGTGCCAGCAGCTCTGACGGGACGAATTCACCCCTCCACTTT.

The chain has TRBV10-3 and TRBJ1-1; D gene uncertain. With 3 bases removed from V and 6 bases from J, the gap between germline ends came to 14 bases. Germline CDR1 reads ENHRY; CDR2 reads SYGVKD. The CDR3 length is 14 residues. CDR3 loop: CAISDLPMSAEAFF. CDR3 nucleotides: TGTGCCATCAGTGACTTGCCCATGAGCGCTGAAGCTTTCTTT.

The V and J genes are TRBV2 and TRBJ1-2, with D possibly TRBD1 on 5 matching bases. The CDR3 runs 14 residues. The ends were cut back, 6 bases at V and 3 bases at J, with 14 bases in the middle. Per germline, CDR1 SNHLY and CDR2 FYNNEI. The CDR3 DNA reads TGTGCCAGCAGCCCTTTAATGGGGGACTATGGCTACACCTTC. This gives the protein CASSPLMGDYGYTF.

The rearrangement uses TRBV20-1 and TRBJ1-2, with a weak D call TRBD1 (5 bases). Trimming removed 6 bases at V and 12 bases at J, with 20 bases between. CDR1 is DFQATT, CDR2 SNEGSKA, per germline (reference sequence). This CDR3 has 12 amino acids. In nucleotides, the CDR3 is TGCAGTGCGCCGGGACTGAGCTCTGGAAACACCTTC. It encodes CSAPGLSSGNTF.

The rearrangement joins TRBV7-6 to TRBJ2-5; 8 nucleotides line up with TRBD1. V shed 1 base, J shed 4 bases, and the junction held 17 bases outside the gene matches. CDR1 is SGHVS, CDR2 FNYEAQ, per germline. The CDR3 totals 19 residues. The CDR3, as DNA: TGTGCCAGCAGCTTAGTCGGACCTGGGCGACAGGGGAGGTCAGAGACCCAGTACTTC. The encoded protein is CASSLVGPGRQGRSETQYF. The full variable domain, with the rest looked up from reference TRBV7-6 and TRBJ2-5, is GAGVSQSPRYKVTKRGQDVALRCDPISGHVSLYWYRQALGQGPEFLTYFNYEAQQDKSGLPNDRFSAERPEGSISTLTIQRTEQRDSAMYRCASSLVGPGRQGRSETQYFGPGTRLLVL.